This TCR beta chain was captured by sequencing in a study of blood T cells in healthy people across ages. Then a second PCR, running roughly 7 to 11 cycles, was carried out with a sample-barcoded 5' primer and a J-beta primer mix. A single record per CDR3 protein comes from TCRdb applying MiXCR to the 5' RACE reads. The repertoire has over 1,500,000 distinct CDR3 sequences, 30% to 40% of them found once; the top ten carry 23%. The CDR3 sequence is 15 residues long. Germline loops: CDR1 KGHDR, CDR2 SFDVKD. V was shortened by 5 bases and J by 6 bases, with 15 bases between the two germline ends. This receptor was obtained from a human donor in good health. The J gene is TRBJ1-4, the V gene TRBV24-1; no firm D call. The sequenced material came from blood. The CDR3 DNA reads TGTGCCACCAGTGCCCAGGCCGATGGAGATGAAAAACTGTTTTTT. Translation: CATSAQADGDEKLFF.